The clone carrying this T cell receptor beta chain was seen once. What it binds is unknown. The record originates from a study of T cells in localized non-small cell lung cancer. Study-level results: Adjacent lung tissue had a median roughly 62 of the top 100 clones found in the tumor.

Profiled with immunoSEQ multiplex PCR; TCRdb holds only in-frame clones, not every one. The table has about 8,800 clones, roughly 91% seen once; the top ten hold roughly 16%. The source material was peripheral blood, sampled before any cancer treatment. The origin of this receptor is a male donor aged 60 or over with stage III squamous cell lung carcinoma.

This chain's CDR3 is CASSVEGGTNTGELFF. The CDR3 nucleotides read TGTGCCAGCAGCGTAGAGGGGGGGACGAACACCGGGGAGCTGTTTTTT. The genes are TRBV9 and TRBJ2-2, with D maybe TRBD2 (7 bases). This CDR3 region has 16 residues. Germline CDR1 and CDR2: SGDLS and YYNGEE. The V gene lost 0 bases and the J gene lost 0 bases, with 9 bases spanning the gap.